This T cell receptor (beta chain) came from a study of T cell repertoires in cytomegalovirus infection. This CDR3 is 14 amino acids long. Germline V gives CDR1 MDHEN, CDR2 SYDVKM. V was shortened by 5 bases and J by 3 bases, with 11 bases between the two germline ends. TCRdb reprocessed the reads with MiXCR, giving one entry per CDR3 protein. In the table there are hundreds of thousands of distinct CDR3 sequences, roughly 36% of which are singletons. Remarks on this clonotype: Its antigen is as yet unknown.

Sequenced material: cultured PBMCs, taken from culture after CMV antigen stimulation. This TCR was recovered from a human donor in good health (CMV status not recorded). Some clones in this sample may be carry-over from other donors' samples. The rearrangement links TRBV28 to TRBJ1-5; TRBD1 might be the D (6 bases). The CDR3 nucleotides are TGTGCCAGCAGTCAAACAGGGTACAATCAGCCCCAGCATTTT. Its translation is CASSQTGYNQPQHF.